These 6 T cell receptor beta chains came from one sample sequenced in a study of lymphopenia after photon versus proton radiotherapy. Sequencing was performed with immunoSEQ multiplex PCR; in TCRdb, only in-frame clones are kept and a portion is missing. In the table there are 6,500 to 8,000 clones, about nine tenths of which are singletons. Sample: peripheral blood, taken from a patient treated with photon-based radiotherapy. These receptors were collected from a man aged 55 to 69 with cholangiocarcinoma.

The J gene is TRBJ2-7, the V gene TRBV5-4; D not resolved. The V gene's germline CDR1 is SGHNT and CDR2 YYREEE (reference sequence). The CDR3 consists of 12 residues. With 0 bases removed from V and 4 bases from J, the gap between germline ends came to 5 bases. CDR3 sequence: CASSLGRYEQYF. In DNA form, the CDR3 reads TGTGCCAGCAGCTTGGGAAGGTACGAGCAGTACTTC.

The V call is TRBV7-8, the J call TRBJ2-5; D is ambiguous. The germline gives CDR1 SGHVS, CDR2 FQNEAQ. V shed 2 bases and J shed 1 base, with 20 bases lying between them. The CDR3 runs 18 residues. CDR3 in DNA: TGTGCCAGCAGCTTATCCCACGCACGCGAAACCCCCCAAGAGACCCAGTACTTC. As protein: CASSLSHARETPQETQYF. The full variable domain, rest sourced from reference TRBV7-8 and TRBJ2-5, is GAGVSQSPRYKVAKRGQDVALRCDPISGHVSLFWYQQALGQGPEFLTYFQNEAQLDKSGLPSDRFFAERPEGSVSTLKIQRTQQEDSAVYLCASSLSHARETPQETQYFGPGTRLLVL.

Sample share makes this clone large. This sequence joins TRBV18 and TRBJ2-7; D perhaps matches TRBD2 (6 bases). Deletions cut 2 bases from V and 3 bases from J, with 14 bases between. CDR1 KGHSH and CDR2 LQKENI come from the germline V gene. This CDR3 has 15 residues. CDR3 bases: TGTGCCAGCTCACCAGCCGGCGGGACCTTCTACGAGCAGTACTTC. Protein product: CASSPAGGTFYEQYF.

The chain has TRBV2 and TRBJ1-6, with D possibly TRBD1 on 5 matching bases. The CDR3 has 15 amino acids. Germline V lookup: CDR1 SNHLY, CDR2 FYNNEI. Trimming took off 8 bases at V and 0 bases at J, with 11 bases between the two ends. The CDR3, as DNA: TGTGCCAGCCACGGGGCTAGCTCCTATAATTCACCCCTCCACTTT. Translated: CASHGASSYNSPLHF. The full variable domain, completed using reference TRBV2 and TRBJ1-6, is EPEVTQTPSHQVTQMGQEVILRCVPISNHLYFYWYRQILGQKVEFLVSFYNNEISEKSEIFDDQFSVERPDGSNFTLKIRSTKLEDSAMYFCASHGASSYNSPLHFGNGTRLTVT.

The V and J genes are TRBV19 and TRBJ1-5; D is undetermined. CDR1 and CDR2 (germline): LNHDA, SQIVND (reference sequence). This CDR3 comprises 13 residues. Trimming cost V 3 bases and J 0 bases, with 3 bases left between them. The CDR3 bases are TGTGCCAGTAGTATGCCTAGCAATCAGCCCCAGCATTTT. Its protein product is CASSMPSNQPQHF.

J is TRBJ1-5 and V is TRBV27; D gene ambiguous. Germline loops: CDR1 MNHEY, CDR2 SMNVEV (reference sequence). The V end was cut by 3 bases, the J end by 0 bases, with 9 bases between. CDR3 length equals 15 residues. As DNA, the CDR3 is TGTGCCAGCAGTTTCTCTGCTTATAGCAATCAGCCCCAGCATTTT. Translation gives CASSFSAYSNQPQHF.